This entry features one T cell receptor beta chain sequence. These data come from a study of blood T cell repertoires in COVID-19. Study overall: The United States, Italy and Spain provided the acute and convalescent COVID-19 samples. PBMCs, B-cell-depleted T cells, or T cells were the source of the cDNA or gDNA that made up the material.

Methods used by the authors: Reference gene primer amplification gave nucleated cell count estimates. Method: immunoSEQ multiplex PCR; TCRdb's copy keeps in-frame clones and lacks some. V, J and clone size were drawn from that table, and D and trimming were deduced from the DNA. The table shows 120,000 or so clones, with around 83% occurring only once. The clonotype was recovered from a man at least 80 years old with active or convalescent COVID-19. Source material: peripheral blood.

The CDR3 sequence is CASSLGGGEDYGYTF. The CDR3 DNA reads as TGTGCCAGCAGCTTGGGCGGGGGAGAGGACTATGGCTACACCTTC. The chain has TRBV5-4 and TRBJ1-2, with D maybe TRBD1 (5 bases). Trimming shortened V by 0 bases and J by 3 bases, and 12 bases separated the two germline ends. The V gene's germline CDR1 is SGHNT and CDR2 YYREEE (reference sequence). This CDR3 is built from 15 residues.